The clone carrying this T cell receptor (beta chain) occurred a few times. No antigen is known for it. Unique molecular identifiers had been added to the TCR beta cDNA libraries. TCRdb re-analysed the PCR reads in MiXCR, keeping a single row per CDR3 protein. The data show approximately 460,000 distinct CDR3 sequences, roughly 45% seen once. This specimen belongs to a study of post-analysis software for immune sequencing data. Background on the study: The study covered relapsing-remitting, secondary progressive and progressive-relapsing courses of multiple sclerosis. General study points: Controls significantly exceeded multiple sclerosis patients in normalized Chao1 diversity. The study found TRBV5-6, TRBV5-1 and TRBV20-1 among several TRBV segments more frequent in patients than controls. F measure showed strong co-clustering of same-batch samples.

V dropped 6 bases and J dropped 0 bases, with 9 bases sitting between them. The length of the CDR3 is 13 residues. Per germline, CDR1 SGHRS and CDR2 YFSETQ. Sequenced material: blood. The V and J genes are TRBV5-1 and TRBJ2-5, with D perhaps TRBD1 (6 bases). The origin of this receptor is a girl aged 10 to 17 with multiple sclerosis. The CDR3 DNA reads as TGCGCCAGCAATGACAGGTACCAAGAGACCCAGTACTTC. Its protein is CASNDRYQETQYF.